The next 22 T cell receptor beta chains were all read from a single sample in a study of shared clonotypes between healthy human individuals. Using immunoSEQ multiplex PCR, the repertoire was profiled, and TCRdb retains in-frame clones only, with some absent. Of fewer than 1.8 million clones listed, 97% to 99% are singletons. Sequencing was carried out using naive CD4+ T cells sorted from blood. As to subset: CD45RA+ positively selected. The receptors stem from a man aged 30 to 45 in good health.

The rearrangement links TRBV5-1 to TRBJ2-1; possible D gene TRBD1, 5 bases. V gave up 5 bases and J gave up 7 bases, with 10 bases separating them. Germline loops: CDR1 SGHRS, CDR2 YFSETQ. This CDR3 has 12 residues. As DNA, the CDR3 is TGCGCCAGCAGTTCGCCAGGGAATGAGCAGTTCTTC. Amino acids: CASSSPGNEQFF.

As to this clone: Other DNA sequences from this sample encode an identical CDR3 as well. The V call is TRBV11-2, the J call TRBJ2-7, with D possibly TRBD2 on 6 matching bases. The germline V and J ends were trimmed by 3 bases and 4 bases, with 13 bases remaining between them. Germline assignment: CDR1 SGHAT and CDR2 FQNNGV. The CDR3 covers 14 residues. CDR3 amino acids: CASSLTSGTYEQYF. The CDR3 DNA is TGTGCCAGCAGCTTGACTAGTGGGACGTACGAGCAGTACTTC.

CDR3 in amino acids: CAISGAGELFF. The CDR3 coding sequence is TGTGCCATCAGTGGAGCCGGGGAGCTGTTTTTT. The chain links TRBV10-3 to TRBJ2-2; D not certain. V was trimmed by 4 bases and J by 6 bases, leaving 3 bases between them. The CDR3 is 11 amino acids. Germline values: CDR1 ENHRY, CDR2 SYGVKD.

In its sample, this clone was seen once. The chain uses TRBV6-5 and TRBJ1-1, with D tentatively TRBD1 (5 bases). V was clipped by 4 bases and J by 10 bases, with 13 bases between them. The germline gives CDR1 MNHEY, CDR2 SVGAGI. The CDR3 sequence is 12 residues long. The CDR3 protein is CASSLNRIPAFF. In DNA, the CDR3 is TGTGCCAGCAGTTTGAACAGGATTCCAGCTTTCTTT.

The J gene is TRBJ2-7, the V gene TRBV28; 8 bases are a match to TRBD2. Germline V gene lookup returns CDR1 MDHEN and CDR2 SYDVKM. The trim removed 7 bases at V and 0 bases at J, leaving 5 bases unmatched. The CDR3 sequence is 14 residues long. CDR3 bases: TGTGCCAGCACCCAGCGGGGGAGCTCCTACGAGCAGTACTTC. Translation: CASTQRGSSYEQYF.

The CDR3: CASTDTRGSGETQYF. Here the CDR3 DNA reads TGTGCCAGCACCGACACCCGAGGGTCCGGAGAGACCCAGTACTTC. The rearrangement links TRBV25-1 to TRBJ2-5; perhaps TRBD2 as D (5 bases). V was cut by 7 bases and J by 4 bases, with 19 bases left in between. Germline V lookup: CDR1 MGHDK, CDR2 SYGVNS. The CDR3 extends over 15 amino acids.

The chain uses TRBV6-1 and TRBJ2-7; 7 bases match TRBD1. This CDR3 is 14 amino acids long. Unmatched junction bases numbered 7, after V lost 7 bases and J lost 1 base. The germline V gene has CDR1 MNHNS and CDR2 SASEGT. This CDR3 reads CASTTWTGSYEQYF. The CDR3 coding sequence is TGTGCCAGCACTACTTGGACAGGTTCCTACGAGCAGTACTTC.

The V gene is TRBV10-3, the J gene TRBJ2-7; weak D call: TRBD1 (5 bases). Germline V gives CDR1 ENHRY, CDR2 SYGVKD. This CDR3 is built from 13 residues. Trimming cost V 10 bases and J 2 bases, with 15 bases left between them. The CDR3 DNA reads as TGTGCCACGGGCCAGGGCTCCCCCTACGAGCAGTACTTC. It specifies CATGQGSPYEQYF.

V is TRBV7-6 and J is TRBJ2-1; 10 nucleotides agree with TRBD2. The CDR3 contains 13 residues. Trimming removed 5 bases from V and 9 bases from J; junction bases left unmatched: 4. CDR1 is SGHVS, CDR2 FNYEAQ, per germline. CDR3 sequence reads: CASSRTSGLEQFF. The CDR3, as DNA: TGTGCCAGCAGCAGGACTAGCGGTCTTGAGCAGTTCTTC.

V gene TRBV5-8 combines with J gene TRBJ1-2, with TRBD1 matching over 9 bases. The V segment lost 1 base and the J segment 7 bases; nucleotides outside the gene matches: 8. Germline-derived CDR1 and CDR2 are SGHTS and YDEGEE. The CDR3 loop spans 15 amino acids. CDR3 bases: TGTGCCAGCAGCTTGATACAGGGGGCAATGGGTGGCTACACCTTC. Amino acid sequence: CASSLIQGAMGGYTF.

This clone has just one count. The chain carries TRBV28 and TRBJ2-7; D call uncertain. The germline V gene encodes CDR1 MDHEN and CDR2 SYDVKM. The V end was cut by 11 bases, the J end by 2 bases, with 13 bases between. The CDR3 loop spans 12 amino acids. CDR3 protein: CAHGAVAYEQYF. CDR3 DNA: TGTGCCCACGGAGCAGTCGCCTACGAGCAGTACTTC.

The V gene is TRBV13, the J gene TRBJ1-4; no firm D call. Trimming removed 2 bases at V and 7 bases at J, with 17 bases between. This CDR3 comprises 16 residues. Germline assignment: CDR1 PRHDT and CDR2 FYEKMQ (reference sequence). The CDR3 protein is CASSLKGRERPEKLFF. The CDR3 DNA reads as TGTGCCAGCAGCTTAAAGGGAAGGGAGAGACCTGAAAAACTGTTTTTT.

The rearrangement joins TRBV5-5 to TRBJ2-7; 12 bases align to TRBD2. The trim removed 4 bases at V and 6 bases at J, leaving 5 bases unmatched. The germline V gene has CDR1 SGHKS and CDR2 YYEKEE (reference sequence). The CDR3 sequence is 14 residues long. CDR3 amino acids: CASSPTSGSFEQYF. The CDR3 DNA reads as TGTGCCAGCAGCCCGACTAGCGGGAGCTTCGAGCAGTACTTC.

CDR3 protein: CASSRETPGTTRHF. The CDR3 DNA reads as TGTGCCAGCAGTAGGGAGACCCCCGGGACCACGCGACATTTT. This chain joins TRBV6-1 and TRBJ1-5; TRBD1 is a possible D gene (5 bases). This CDR3 comprises 14 residues. V lost 5 bases to trimming and J lost 16 bases, with 24 bases between them. Germline CDR1 reads MNHNS; CDR2 reads SASEGT.

The chain is built from TRBV28 and TRBJ1-3, with no clear D. Germline V gives CDR1 MDHEN, CDR2 SYDVKM. V lost 2 bases and J 0 bases, leaving 8 bases between the germline ends. The CDR3 is 15 residues long. This CDR3 is CASSLMGSSGNTIYF. CDR3 sequence (DNA): TGTGCCAGCAGTTTAATGGGGAGCTCTGGAAACACCATATATTTT.

J is TRBJ1-4 and V is TRBV4-1; D not resolved. V lost 1 base, J lost 6 bases, and 18 bases lay in between. CDR1 is MGHRA and CDR2 is YSYEKL in the germline V gene. CDR3 length equals 17 residues. The CDR3: CASSQVKERASDEKLFF. Here the CDR3 DNA reads TGCGCCAGCAGCCAAGTAAAAGAGAGGGCCAGTGATGAAAAACTGTTTTTT.

The V gene is TRBV7-9, the J gene TRBJ2-2, with D possibly TRBD1 on 6 matching bases. V was clipped by 10 bases and J by 7 bases, with 7 bases between them. The CDR3 loop spans 10 amino acids. CDR1 SEHNR and CDR2 FQNEAQ come from the germline V gene (reference sequence). The CDR3 nucleotides read TGTGCCAAAGGGGGCGGGGAGCTGTTTTTT. Protein product: CAKGGGELFF.

This clone appeared once. This chain joins TRBV5-1 and TRBJ2-7, with 12 bases lining up with TRBD2. Germline lookup yields CDR1 SGHRS and CDR2 YFSETQ. V lost 3 bases and J lost 2; bases outside the gene matches: 3. This CDR3 has 15 residues. CDR3 nucleotides: TGCGCCAGCAGCTGGACTAGCGGGAATACCTACGAGCAGTACTTC. It encodes CASSWTSGNTYEQYF. Looking up the rest from reference TRBV5-1 and TRBJ2-7 gives the full variable domain: KAGVTQTPRYLIKTRGQQVTLSCSPISGHRSVSWYQQTPGQGLQFLFEYFSETQRNKGNFPGRFSGRQFSNSRSEMNVSTLELGDSALYLCASSWTSGNTYEQYFGPGTRLTVT.

The rearrangement links TRBV27 to TRBJ2-5, with TRBD2 as a possible D gene (6 bases). Germline V CDR1 and CDR2: MNHEY, SMNVEV (reference sequence). This CDR3 is built from 15 residues. Trimming shortened V by 6 bases and J by 2 bases, and 16 bases separated the two germline ends. The CDR3 loop reads CASRTYSGRQETQYF. The CDR3 nucleotides are TGTGCCAGCAGAACCTATTCGGGGAGGCAAGAGACCCAGTACTTC.

V and J are TRBV2 and TRBJ1-2; perhaps TRBD1 as D (6 bases). Trimming took 7 bases from V and 8 from J, leaving 23 bases between them. This CDR3 comprises 15 residues. Germline V lookup: CDR1 SNHLY, CDR2 FYNNEI. The CDR3 region is CASIPLEGGLPGYTF. As DNA, the CDR3 is TGTGCCAGCATACCGCTCGAGGGGGGTCTTCCGGGCTACACCTTC.

This clone showed up just once. This sequence joins TRBV14 and TRBJ2-1; tentatively, D is TRBD2 (6 bases). The CDR3 covers 12 residues. In germline, CDR1 is SGHDN, CDR2 FVKESK. The V end lost 8 bases, the J end lost 9 bases, and 14 bases lay between the germline ends. The CDR3 protein is CASSGLRSEQFF. CDR3 coding DNA: TGTGCCAGCTCTGGACTAAGGTCTGAGCAGTTCTTC.

Worth noting for this clone: Different DNA sequences within this sample yield the same CDR3. V gene TRBV5-1 combines with J gene TRBJ1-4, with D hard to call. This CDR3 spans 13 amino acids. Germline values: CDR1 SGHRS, CDR2 YFSETQ. V lost 4 bases and J lost 8, with 12 bases in between. The CDR3 bases are TGCGCCAGCAGCCTGGGAGTAGGGGAAAAACTGTTTTTT. It yields the protein CASSLGVGEKLFF.